The next 18 T cell receptor beta chains were all read from a single sample in a study of T-cell reconstitution after alpha-beta-depleted transplantation in children. Construction of the TCRbeta library involved unique molecular identifiers. TCRdb re-called the PCR reads with MiXCR, one entry per CDR3 protein. The sample holds 190,000 or so distinct CDR3 sequences; roughly 6.8% are singletons and the top ten take around 3%. The source material was PBMCs from the stem cell graft donor, sampled from the stem cell graft. The origin of the receptors is a human donor who donated a stem cell graft to a child with Wiskott-Aldrich syndrome.

This rearrangement joins TRBV5-1 to TRBJ2-2, with 10 nucleotides matching TRBD2. Germline lookup yields CDR1 SGHRS and CDR2 YFSETQ. J lost 3 bases, V lost 0 bases, and 2 bases had no gene match. The CDR3 length is 16 residues. The CDR3: CASSLELAGHTGELFF. The CDR3 coding sequence is TGCGCCAGCAGCTTGGAACTAGCGGGGCACACCGGGGAGCTGTTTTTT.

This chain joins TRBV7-2 and TRBJ2-3; D not certain. Germline values: CDR1 SGHTA, CDR2 FQGNSA. The germline V and J ends were trimmed by 3 bases and 0 bases, with 10 bases remaining between them. The CDR3 is made up of 15 amino acids. The CDR3 DNA reads TGTGCCAGCAGCTTGGGGATCTTTAGCACAGATACGCAGTATTTT. This translates into CASSLGIFSTDTQYF. The full variable domain, in which reference TRBV7-2 and TRBJ2-3 provide the parts outside the CDR3, is GAGVSQSPSNKVTEKGKDVELRCDPISGHTALYWYRQSLGQGLEFLIYFQGNSAPDKSGLPSDRFSAERTGGSVSTLTIQRTQQEDSAVYLCASSLGIFSTDTQYFGPGTRLTVL.

This clonotype was counted many times. This chain joins TRBV6-1 and TRBJ1-1, with D perhaps TRBD1 (6 bases). This CDR3 has 14 residues. Germline lookup yields CDR1 MNHNS and CDR2 SASEGT. Deletions cut 6 bases from V and 6 bases from J, with 17 bases between. CDR3 DNA sequence: TGTGCCAGCAGCCTGGGACACCGGTCCGCTGAAGCTTTCTTT. It encodes CASSLGHRSAEAFF.

The V gene is TRBV5-1, the J gene TRBJ2-2; the match to TRBD2 covers 13 bases. The CDR3 contains 18 residues. The trim removed 3 bases at V and 2 bases at J, leaving 7 bases unmatched. The germline gives CDR1 SGHRS, CDR2 YFSETQ. CDR3 residues: CASSSRTSGGVNTGELFF. CDR3 coding DNA: TGCGCCAGCAGCTCCCGGACTAGCGGGGGCGTTAACACCGGGGAGCTGTTTTTT.

J is TRBJ2-7 and V is TRBV5-1; D possibly uses TRBD1 or TRBD2 (6 bases each). The germline V gene has CDR1 SGHRS and CDR2 YFSETQ. V dropped 0 bases and J dropped 5 bases, with 12 bases sitting between them. The CDR3 extends over 14 amino acids. The CDR3 region has the DNA TGCGCCAGCAGCTTGGACGGGGGCAGGAACGAGCAGTACTTC. Translated: CASSLDGGRNEQYF.

There are many counts of this clonotype. DNA for the CDR3: TGTGCCAGCAGCAACGGGGGACTCCACGAGCAGTACTTC. Protein product: CASSNGGLHEQYF. The chain is built from TRBV7-2 and TRBJ2-7, with D maybe TRBD2 (6 bases). CDR1 and CDR2 from the germline V gene are SGHTA and FQGNSA. Between the trimmed V and J ends, which lost 5 bases and 5 bases, there was a span of 13 bases. The CDR3 runs to 13 residues.

This clonotype was seen at least ten times. The rearrangement joins TRBV12-3 or TRBV12-4 to TRBJ2-1; D remains unclear. CDR3 length: 15 residues. The germline V and J ends were trimmed by 6 bases and 1 base, with 13 bases remaining between them. The DNA for the CDR3 is TGTGCCAGCAGCCCGGGTTATAGGTCCTACAATGAGCAGTTCTTC. Protein: CASSPGYRSYNEQFF.

This clonotype has a count of ten or more. V and J are TRBV7-2 and TRBJ2-7; 9 bases map to TRBD1. J lost 6 bases, V lost 0 bases, and 6 bases had no gene match. Per germline, CDR1 SGHTA and CDR2 FQGNSA. This CDR3 contains 15 residues. The CDR3 region is CASSLAGTGFSEQYF. CDR3 DNA sequence: TGTGCCAGCAGCTTAGCGGGGACAGGGTTCAGCGAGCAGTACTTC.

Ten or more counts support this clonotype. The chain combines TRBV5-1 with TRBJ2-7; TRBD1 aligns across 9 bases. The V and J ends lost 1 base and 8 bases, in that order; junction bases with no gene match: 7. The germline gives CDR1 SGHRS, CDR2 YFSETQ. CDR3 length equals 14 residues. The CDR3 sequence is CASSLSGQGFKQYF. CDR3 DNA: TGCGCCAGCAGCTTGTCGGGACAGGGCTTTAAGCAGTACTTC. The variable domain in full, completed from reference TRBV5-1 and TRBJ2-7, reads KAGVTQTPRYLIKTRGQQVTLSCSPISGHRSVSWYQQTPGQGLQFLFEYFSETQRNKGNFPGRFSGRQFSNSRSEMNVSTLELGDSALYLCASSLSGQGFKQYFGPGTRLTVT.

This clonotype was detected a few times. The J gene is TRBJ2-7, the V gene TRBV4-2, with 16 bases fitting TRBD2. The V segment lost 4 bases and the J segment 5 bases; nucleotides outside the gene matches: 14. Germline CDR1 and CDR2: LGHNA and YNFKEQ. The CDR3 is made up of 19 amino acids. CDR3 amino acids: CASSPSGLAGGPFVDEQYF. CDR3 DNA: TGTGCCAGCAGCCCCTCGGGACTAGCGGGAGGGCCATTTGTCGACGAGCAGTACTTC.

This clonotype was counted ten times or more. The chain has TRBV20-1 and TRBJ1-1, with D unclear. The CDR3 length is 13 residues. Germline loops: CDR1 DFQATT, CDR2 SNEGSKA (reference sequence). With 3 bases removed from V and 2 bases from J, the gap between germline ends came to 10 bases. The CDR3 coding sequence is TGCAGTGCTAGCGAGAGGTCCAACACTGAAGCTTTCTTT. Translation gives CSASERSNTEAFF.

Ten or more counts support this clonotype. The CDR3 coding sequence is TGTGCCAGCAGTAACTTACCGAATACGCAGTATTTT. Protein sequence: CASSNLPNTQYF. This chain uses TRBV6-2 or TRBV6-3 with TRBJ2-3; D is undetermined. Germline-derived CDR1 and CDR2 are MNHEY and SVGEGT. V shed 5 bases and J shed 7 bases, with 10 bases lying between them. This CDR3 has 12 residues.

This clonotype appeared many times. Here the CDR3 DNA reads TGCAGTGCGACCGCCCCCGCCCCCCAGCCCCAGCATTTT. This encodes CSATAPAPQPQHF. The chain recombines TRBV20-1 with TRBJ1-5, with D unresolved. This CDR3 comprises 13 residues. V lost 6 bases and J 7 bases, leaving 16 bases between the germline ends. CDR1 is DFQATT, CDR2 SNEGSKA, per germline (reference sequence).

V gene TRBV25-1 combines with J gene TRBJ1-3; D gene ambiguous. Trimming took off 7 bases at V and 4 bases at J, with 8 bases between the two ends. CDR3 length: 12 amino acids. Germline V gene data show CDR1 as MGHDK and CDR2 as SYGVNS. CDR3 sequence (DNA): TGTGCCAGCATAAGCGAAGGAAACACCATATATTTT. It encodes CASISEGNTIYF.

Many counts were recorded for this clonotype. The genes are TRBV5-1 and TRBJ2-7, with D perhaps TRBD1 (5 bases). The germline gives CDR1 SGHRS, CDR2 YFSETQ. V was clipped by 4 bases and J by 0 bases, with 14 bases between them. The CDR3 length is 15 residues. The CDR3 reads CASSTLTGYSYEQYF. The CDR3 nucleotides are TGCGCCAGCAGCACCCTTACAGGTTACTCCTACGAGCAGTACTTC. Together with reference TRBV5-1 and TRBJ2-7, the CDR3 gives the full variable domain: KAGVTQTPRYLIKTRGQQVTLSCSPISGHRSVSWYQQTPGQGLQFLFEYFSETQRNKGNFPGRFSGRQFSNSRSEMNVSTLELGDSALYLCASSTLTGYSYEQYFGPGTRLTVT.

V gene TRBV7-8 combines with J gene TRBJ2-6; the D gene is possibly TRBD1 (7 bases). This CDR3 region has 17 residues. V was pared by 1 base and J by 4 bases, with 14 bases between. Germline loops: CDR1 SGHVS, CDR2 FQNEAQ. The CDR3, as DNA: TGTGCCAGCAGCTTAGGTCGGAGGGGGCTAGGGGCCAACGTCCTGACTTTC. Translation: CASSLGRRGLGANVLTF.

This clonotype has ten or more counts. The CDR3 DNA is TGTGCCAGCAGTCCAATTGACAGGGTTAATGAGCAGTTCTTC. It yields the protein CASSPIDRVNEQFF. The chain carries TRBV2 and TRBJ2-1; 7 bases map to TRBD1. V lost 5 bases to trimming and J lost 7 bases; unmatched junction nucleotides: 8. This CDR3 is 14 amino acids long. CDR1 and CDR2 (germline): SNHLY, FYNNEI.

This clonotype was observed at least ten times. V and J are TRBV7-2 and TRBJ2-5; 8 bases agree with TRBD2. V gave up 5 bases and J gave up 8 bases; unmatched junction bases: 16. From germline, CDR1 is SGHTA and CDR2 FQGNSA. This CDR3 contains 16 residues. The CDR3 coding sequence is TGTGCCAGCAGCCTAGGGCTAGCGGGCGTAGCAGGCACCCAGTACTTC. Encoded protein: CASSLGLAGVAGTQYF.